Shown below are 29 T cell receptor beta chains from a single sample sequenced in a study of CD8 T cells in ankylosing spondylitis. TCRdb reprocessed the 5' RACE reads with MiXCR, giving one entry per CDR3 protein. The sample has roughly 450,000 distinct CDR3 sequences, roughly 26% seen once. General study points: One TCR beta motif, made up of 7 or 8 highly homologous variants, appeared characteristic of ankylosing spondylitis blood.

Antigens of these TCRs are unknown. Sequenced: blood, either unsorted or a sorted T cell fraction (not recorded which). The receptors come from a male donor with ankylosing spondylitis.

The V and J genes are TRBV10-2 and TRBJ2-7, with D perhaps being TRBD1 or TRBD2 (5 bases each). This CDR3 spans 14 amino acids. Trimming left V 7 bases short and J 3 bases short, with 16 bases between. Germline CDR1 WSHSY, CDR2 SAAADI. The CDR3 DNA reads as TGCGCCAGCAAAACTAGAGGGGCACACTACGAGCAGTACTTC. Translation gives CASKTRGAHYEQYF.

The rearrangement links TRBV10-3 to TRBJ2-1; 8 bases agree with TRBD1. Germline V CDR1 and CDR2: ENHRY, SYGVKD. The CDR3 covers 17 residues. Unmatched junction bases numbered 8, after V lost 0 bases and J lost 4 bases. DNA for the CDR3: TGTGCCATCAGTGAGTCGACTACAGGGGGTAATTACAATGAGCAGTTCTTC. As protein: CAISESTTGGNYNEQFF.

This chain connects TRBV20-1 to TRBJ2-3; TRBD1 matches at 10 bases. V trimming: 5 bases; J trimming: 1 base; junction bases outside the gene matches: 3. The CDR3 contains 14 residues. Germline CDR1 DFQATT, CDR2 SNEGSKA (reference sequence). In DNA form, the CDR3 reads TGCAGTGCTTCCGGGACAGGGGGCACAGATACGCAGTATTTT. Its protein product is CSASGTGGTDTQYF.

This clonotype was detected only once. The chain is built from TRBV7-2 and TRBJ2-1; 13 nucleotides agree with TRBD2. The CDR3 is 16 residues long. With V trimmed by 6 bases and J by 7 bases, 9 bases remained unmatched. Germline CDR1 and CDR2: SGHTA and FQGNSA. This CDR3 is CASSRTSGSPENEQFF. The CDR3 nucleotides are TGTGCCAGCAGTCGGACTAGCGGGAGCCCCGAGAATGAGCAGTTCTTC. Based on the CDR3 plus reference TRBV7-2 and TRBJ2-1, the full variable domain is GAGVSQSPSNKVTEKGKDVELRCDPISGHTALYWYRQSLGQGLEFLIYFQGNSAPDKSGLPSDRFSAERTGGSVSTLTIQRTQQEDSAVYLCASSRTSGSPENEQFFGPGTRLTVL.

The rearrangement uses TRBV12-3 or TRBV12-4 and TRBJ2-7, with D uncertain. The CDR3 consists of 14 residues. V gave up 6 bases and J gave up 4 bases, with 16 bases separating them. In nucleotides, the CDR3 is TGTGCCAGCAGCGAGTTTACGACTTTGTACGAGCAGTACGTC. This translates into CASSEFTTLYEQYV.

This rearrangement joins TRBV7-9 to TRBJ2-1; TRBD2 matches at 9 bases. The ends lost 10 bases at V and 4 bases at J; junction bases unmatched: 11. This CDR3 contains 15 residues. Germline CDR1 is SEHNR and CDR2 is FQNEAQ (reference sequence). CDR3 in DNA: TGTGCCACGAGAGGGACTAGCTGGAGGTACAATGAGCAGTTCTTC. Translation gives CATRGTSWRYNEQFF.

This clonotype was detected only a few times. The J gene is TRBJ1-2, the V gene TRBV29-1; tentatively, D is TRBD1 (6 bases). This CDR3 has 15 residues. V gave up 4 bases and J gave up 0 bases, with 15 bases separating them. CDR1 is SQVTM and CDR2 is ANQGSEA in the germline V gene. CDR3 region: CSVAPRGGTNYGYTF. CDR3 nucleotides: TGCAGCGTTGCCCCGCGGGGGGGCACTAACTATGGCTACACCTTC.

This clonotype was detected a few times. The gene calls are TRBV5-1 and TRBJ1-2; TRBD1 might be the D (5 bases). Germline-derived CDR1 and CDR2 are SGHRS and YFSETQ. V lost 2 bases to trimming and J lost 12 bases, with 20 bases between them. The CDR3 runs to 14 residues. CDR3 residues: CASSFGTIDEADTF. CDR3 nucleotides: TGCGCCAGCAGCTTTGGGACCATCGATGAAGCGGACACCTTC.

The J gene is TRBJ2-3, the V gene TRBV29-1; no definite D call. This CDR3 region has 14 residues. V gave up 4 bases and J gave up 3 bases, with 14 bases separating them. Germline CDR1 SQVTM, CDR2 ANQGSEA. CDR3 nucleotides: TGCAGCGTTGGTTCGGGCGCTGGGACAGATACGCAGTATTTT. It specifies CSVGSGAGTDTQYF.

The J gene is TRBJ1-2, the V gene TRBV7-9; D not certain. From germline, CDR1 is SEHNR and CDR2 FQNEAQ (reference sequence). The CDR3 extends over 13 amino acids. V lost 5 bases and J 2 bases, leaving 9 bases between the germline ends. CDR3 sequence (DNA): TGTGCCAGCAGCCTACAGAGGAACTATGGCTACACCTTC. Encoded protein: CASSLQRNYGYTF.

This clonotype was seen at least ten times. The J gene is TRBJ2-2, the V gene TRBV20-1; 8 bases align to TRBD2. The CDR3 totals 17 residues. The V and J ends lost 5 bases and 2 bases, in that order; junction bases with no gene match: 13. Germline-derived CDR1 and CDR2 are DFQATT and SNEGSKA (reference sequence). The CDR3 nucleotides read TGCAGTGCTCGGACTAGCCGGGGATTGGGCAACACCGGGGAGCTGTTTTTT. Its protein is CSARTSRGLGNTGELFF.

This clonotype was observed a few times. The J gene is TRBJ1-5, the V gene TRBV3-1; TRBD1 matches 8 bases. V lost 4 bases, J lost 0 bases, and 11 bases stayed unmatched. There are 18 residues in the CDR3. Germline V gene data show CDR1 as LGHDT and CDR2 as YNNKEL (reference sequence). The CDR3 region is CASSRGSGGRYSNQPQHF. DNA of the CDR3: TGTGCCAGCAGCCGCGGATCAGGGGGCCGGTATAGCAATCAGCCCCAGCATTTT. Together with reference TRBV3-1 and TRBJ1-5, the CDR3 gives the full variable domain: DTAVSQTPKYLVTQMGNDKSIKCEQNLGHDTMYWYKQDSKKFLKIMFSYNNKELIINETVPNRFSPKSPDKAHLNLHINSLELGDSAVYFCASSRGSGGRYSNQPQHFGDGTRLSIL.

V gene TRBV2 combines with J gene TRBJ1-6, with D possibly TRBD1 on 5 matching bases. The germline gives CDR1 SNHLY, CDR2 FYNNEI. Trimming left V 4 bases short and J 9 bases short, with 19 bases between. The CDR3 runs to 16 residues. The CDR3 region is CASSVGGGWTASPLHF. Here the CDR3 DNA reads TGTGCCAGCAGTGTCGGGGGTGGCTGGACGGCTTCACCCCTCCACTTT.

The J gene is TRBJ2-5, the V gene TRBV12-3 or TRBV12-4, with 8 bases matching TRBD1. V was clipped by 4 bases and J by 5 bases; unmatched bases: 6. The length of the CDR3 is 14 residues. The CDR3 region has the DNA TGTGCCAGCAGTTCGACAGGGGTTAGGGAGACCCAGTACTTC. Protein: CASSSTGVRETQYF.

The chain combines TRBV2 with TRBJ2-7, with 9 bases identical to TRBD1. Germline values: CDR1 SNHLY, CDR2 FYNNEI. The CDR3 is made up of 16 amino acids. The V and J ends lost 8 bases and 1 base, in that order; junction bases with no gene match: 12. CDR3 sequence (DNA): TGTGCCAGCGTACCGACAGGGGGGCGGGCATCCTACGAGCAGTACTTC. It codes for CASVPTGGRASYEQYF.

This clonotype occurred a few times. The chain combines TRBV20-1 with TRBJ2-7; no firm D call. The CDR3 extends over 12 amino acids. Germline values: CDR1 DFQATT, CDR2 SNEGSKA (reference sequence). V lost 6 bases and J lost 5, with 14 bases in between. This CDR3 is CSASSAKDEQYF. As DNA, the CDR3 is TGCAGTGCGAGCTCCGCTAAAGACGAGCAGTACTTC.

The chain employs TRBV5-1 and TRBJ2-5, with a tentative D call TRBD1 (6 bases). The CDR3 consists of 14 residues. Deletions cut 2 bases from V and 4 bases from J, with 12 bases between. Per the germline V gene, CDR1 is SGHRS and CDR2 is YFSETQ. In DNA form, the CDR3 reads TGCGCCAGCAGCTTAGGACAGATCAGAGAGACCCAGTACTTC. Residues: CASSLGQIRETQYF.

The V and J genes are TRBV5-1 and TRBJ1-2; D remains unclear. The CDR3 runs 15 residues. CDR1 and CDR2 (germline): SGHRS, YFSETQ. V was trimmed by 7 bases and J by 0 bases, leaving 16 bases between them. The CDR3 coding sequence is TGCGCCAGCGCAACCGACGTAGGATCTAACTATGGCTACACCTTC. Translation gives CASATDVGSNYGYTF.

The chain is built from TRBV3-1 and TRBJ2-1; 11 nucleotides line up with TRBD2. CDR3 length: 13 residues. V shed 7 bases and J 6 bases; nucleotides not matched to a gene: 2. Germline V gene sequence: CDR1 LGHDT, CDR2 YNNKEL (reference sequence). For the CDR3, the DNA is TGTGCCAGCATGGGACTAGCGGTCAATGAGCAGTTCTTC. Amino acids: CASMGLAVNEQFF.

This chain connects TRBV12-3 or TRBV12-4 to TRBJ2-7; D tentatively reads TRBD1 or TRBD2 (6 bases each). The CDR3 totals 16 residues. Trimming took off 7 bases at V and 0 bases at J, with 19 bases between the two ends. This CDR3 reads CASTLEGVGYSYEQYF. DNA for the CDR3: TGTGCCAGCACCCTGGAGGGGGTGGGCTACTCCTACGAGCAGTACTTC.

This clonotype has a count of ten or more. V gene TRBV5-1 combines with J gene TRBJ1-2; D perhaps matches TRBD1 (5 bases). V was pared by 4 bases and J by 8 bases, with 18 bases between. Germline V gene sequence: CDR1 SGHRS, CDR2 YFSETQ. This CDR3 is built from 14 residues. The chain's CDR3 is CASSITGAPGGYTF. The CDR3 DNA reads TGCGCCAGCAGCATTACCGGGGCACCGGGGGGCTACACCTTC.

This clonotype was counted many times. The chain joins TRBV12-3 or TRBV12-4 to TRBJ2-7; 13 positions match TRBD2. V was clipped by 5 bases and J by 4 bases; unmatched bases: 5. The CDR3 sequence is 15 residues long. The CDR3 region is CASSRTSGSSYEQYF. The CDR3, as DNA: TGTGCCAGCAGTCGGACTAGCGGGAGTTCATACGAGCAGTACTTC.

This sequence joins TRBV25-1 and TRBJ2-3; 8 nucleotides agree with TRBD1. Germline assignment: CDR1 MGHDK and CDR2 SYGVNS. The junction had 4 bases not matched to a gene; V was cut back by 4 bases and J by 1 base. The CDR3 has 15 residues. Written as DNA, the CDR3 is TGTGCCAGCAGTGCTCAGGGGGCTGGCACAGATACGCAGTATTTT. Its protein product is CASSAQGAGTDTQYF.

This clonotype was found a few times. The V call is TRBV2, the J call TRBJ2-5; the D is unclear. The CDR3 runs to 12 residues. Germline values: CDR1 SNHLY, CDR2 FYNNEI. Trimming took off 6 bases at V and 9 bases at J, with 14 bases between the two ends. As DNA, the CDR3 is TGTGCCAGCAGCCTACATGTCACTCCCCAGTACTTC. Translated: CASSLHVTPQYF.

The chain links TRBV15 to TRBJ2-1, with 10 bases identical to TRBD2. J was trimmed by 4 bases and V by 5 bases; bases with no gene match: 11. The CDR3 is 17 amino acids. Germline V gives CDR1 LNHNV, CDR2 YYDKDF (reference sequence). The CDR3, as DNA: TGTGCCACCAGCGGGGATTGGGCTAGCGGGAGTTACAATGAGCAGTTCTTC. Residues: CATSGDWASGSYNEQFF. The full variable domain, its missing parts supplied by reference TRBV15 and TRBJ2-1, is DAMVIQNPRYQVTQFGKPVTLSCSQTLNHNVMYWYQQKSSQAPKLLFHYYDKDFNNEADTPDNFQSRRPNTSFCFLDIRSPGLGDTAMYLCATSGDWASGSYNEQFFGPGTRLTVL.

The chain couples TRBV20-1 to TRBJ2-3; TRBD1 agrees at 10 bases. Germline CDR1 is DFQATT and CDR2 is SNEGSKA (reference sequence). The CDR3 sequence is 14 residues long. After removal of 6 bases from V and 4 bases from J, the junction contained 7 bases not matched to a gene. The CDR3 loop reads CSATRQGAADTQYF. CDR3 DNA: TGCAGTGCCACCAGACAGGGGGCAGCAGATACGCAGTATTTT.

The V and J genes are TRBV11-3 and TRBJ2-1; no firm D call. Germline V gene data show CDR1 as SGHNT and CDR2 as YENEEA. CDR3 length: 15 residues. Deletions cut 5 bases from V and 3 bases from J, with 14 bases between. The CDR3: CASSPVDAIYNEQFF. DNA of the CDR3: TGTGCCAGCAGCCCGGTGGATGCAATCTACAATGAGCAGTTCTTC.

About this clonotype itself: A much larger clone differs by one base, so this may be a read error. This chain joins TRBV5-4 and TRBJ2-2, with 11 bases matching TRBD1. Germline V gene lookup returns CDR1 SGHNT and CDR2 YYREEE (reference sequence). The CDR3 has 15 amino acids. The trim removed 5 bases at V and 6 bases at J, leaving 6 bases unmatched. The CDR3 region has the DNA TGTGCCAGCAGTTCAGCGGGACAGGGGGCCGGGGAGCTGTTTTTT. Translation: CASSSAGQGAGELFF.

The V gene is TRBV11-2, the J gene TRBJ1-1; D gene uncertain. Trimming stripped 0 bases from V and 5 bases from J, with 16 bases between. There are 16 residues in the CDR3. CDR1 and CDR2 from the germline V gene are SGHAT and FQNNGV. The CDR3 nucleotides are TGTGCCAGCAGCTTAGATTCGGGCAGACAAGGGACTGAAGCTTTCTTT. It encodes CASSLDSGRQGTEAFF.